These 3 T cell receptor beta chains were all obtained from the same sample, sequenced in a study of shared clonotypes between healthy human individuals. Assay used: immunoSEQ multiplex PCR; TCRdb lists only in-frame clones, some missing. The data show approximately 2.5 million clones, roughly 93% seen once. Sequencing was carried out using naive CD4+ T cells from PBMCs. Subset indicated: CD45RA+ positively selected. The receptor set was obtained from a man between 18 and 35 years old in good health. Some clones in this sample may be carry-over from other donors' samples.

The J gene is TRBJ2-2, the V gene TRBV22-1; the D call TRBD2 from the table was never checked on the DNA. TRBV22-1 represents a pseudogene. This CDR3 spans 21 amino acids. The CDR3 protein is CPGSVTQFPLHRMTNTGELFF. DNA of the CDR3: TGTCCTGGGAGCGTGACTCAGTTCCCCCTTCATAGAATGACGAACACCGGGGAGCTGTTTTTT.

CDR3 sequence: CASSHRDSETQYF. The CDR3 DNA reads TGTGCCAGCAGCCACCGGGACAGCGAGACCCAGTACTTC. This chain links TRBV5-4 with TRBJ2-5, with 7 nucleotides matching TRBD1. Trimming took 4 bases from V and 5 from J; bases not matched to a gene: 5. CDR1 is SGHNT, CDR2 YYREEE, per germline (reference sequence). This CDR3 has 13 amino acids.

In its sample, this clone was seen once. The chain joins TRBV7-2 to TRBJ1-5, with 8 nucleotides matching TRBD1. Looked up from germline, CDR1 is SGHTA and CDR2 is FQGNSA. The CDR3 totals 17 residues. The J segment lost 3 bases and the V segment lost 6 bases, leaving 13 bases of the junction unmatched. The CDR3: CASSPDGTGASNQPQHF. The CDR3 DNA sequence: TGTGCCAGCAGTCCAGACGGGACAGGAGCCTCCAATCAGCCCCAGCATTTT.